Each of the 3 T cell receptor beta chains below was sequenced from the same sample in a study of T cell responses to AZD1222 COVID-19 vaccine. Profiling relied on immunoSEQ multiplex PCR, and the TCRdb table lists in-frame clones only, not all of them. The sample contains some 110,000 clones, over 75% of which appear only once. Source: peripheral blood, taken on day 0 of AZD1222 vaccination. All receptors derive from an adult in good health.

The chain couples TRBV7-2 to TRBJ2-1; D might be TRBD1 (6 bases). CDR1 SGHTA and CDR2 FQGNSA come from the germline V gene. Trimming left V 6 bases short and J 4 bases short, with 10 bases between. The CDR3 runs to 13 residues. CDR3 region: CASRQGQYNEQFF. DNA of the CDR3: TGTGCCAGCAGACAAGGACAGTACAATGAGCAGTTCTTC.

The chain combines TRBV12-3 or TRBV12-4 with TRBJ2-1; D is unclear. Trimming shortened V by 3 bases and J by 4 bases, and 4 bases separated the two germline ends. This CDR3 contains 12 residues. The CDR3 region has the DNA TGTGCCAGCAGTTTTTCTTACAATGAGCAGTTCTTC. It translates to CASSFSYNEQFF.

The CDR3 loop is CASSLVGEAFF. The CDR3 DNA sequence: TGTGCCAGCAGCTTAGTGGGTGAAGCTTTCTTT. V is TRBV7-9 and J is TRBJ1-1; D is ambiguous. The germline V gene encodes CDR1 SEHNR and CDR2 FQNEAQ (reference sequence). Trimming took off 1 base at V and 7 bases at J, with 4 bases between the two ends. This CDR3 region has 11 residues.